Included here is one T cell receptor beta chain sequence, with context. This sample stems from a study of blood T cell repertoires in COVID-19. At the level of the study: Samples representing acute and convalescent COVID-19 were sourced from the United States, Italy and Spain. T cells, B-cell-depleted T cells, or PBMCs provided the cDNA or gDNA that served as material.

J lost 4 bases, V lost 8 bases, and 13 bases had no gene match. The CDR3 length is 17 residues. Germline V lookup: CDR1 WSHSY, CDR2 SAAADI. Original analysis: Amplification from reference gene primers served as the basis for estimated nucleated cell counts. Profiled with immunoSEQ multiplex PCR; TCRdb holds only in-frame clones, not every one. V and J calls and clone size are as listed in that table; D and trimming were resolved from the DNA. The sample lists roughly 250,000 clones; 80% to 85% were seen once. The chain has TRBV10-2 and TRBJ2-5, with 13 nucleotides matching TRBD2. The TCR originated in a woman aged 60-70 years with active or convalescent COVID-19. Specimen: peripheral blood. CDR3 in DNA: TGCGCCAGCCTACTAGCGGGGGGGCCACACCCCCCAGAGACCCAGTACTTC. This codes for CASLLAGGPHPPETQYF.